What follows is one T cell receptor beta chain and its context. Trimming left V 7 bases short and J 0 bases short, with 9 bases between. This CDR3 has 12 amino acids. Germline lookup yields CDR1 SQVTM and CDR2 ANQGSEA. TCRdb's copy holds only in-frame clones and misses some; the assay was immunoSEQ multiplex PCR. The sample has about 200,000 clones, 83% seen once. The record originates from a study of blood T cell repertoires in COVID-19. As for the study in general: Collection of acute and convalescent COVID-19 samples took place in the United States, Italy and Spain. T cells, B-cell-depleted T cells, or PBMCs provided the cDNA or gDNA that served as material.

Cohorts were determined from participant-reported clinical history. A PCR-confirmed or clinician-diagnosed COVID-19 case had contacted exposed participants within 2 weeks of entry. This sequence was found in a woman in her forties or fifties who had been exposed to COVID-19. The rearrangement uses TRBV29-1 and TRBJ1-2, with a possible D match to TRBD1 (6 bases). The sample taken for sequencing was PBMCs or T cells enriched from blood (not recorded which). CDR3 DNA: TGCAGCGCCCGGGACACTAACTATGGCTACACCTTC. Amino acids: CSARDTNYGYTF. The complete variable domain, with remaining parts taken from reference TRBV29-1 and TRBJ1-2, reads SAVISQKPSRDICQRGTSLTIQCQVDSQVTMMFWYRQQPGQSLTLIATANQGSEATYESGFVIDKFPISRPNLTFSTLTVSNMSPEDSSIYLCSARDTNYGYTFGSGTRLTVV.